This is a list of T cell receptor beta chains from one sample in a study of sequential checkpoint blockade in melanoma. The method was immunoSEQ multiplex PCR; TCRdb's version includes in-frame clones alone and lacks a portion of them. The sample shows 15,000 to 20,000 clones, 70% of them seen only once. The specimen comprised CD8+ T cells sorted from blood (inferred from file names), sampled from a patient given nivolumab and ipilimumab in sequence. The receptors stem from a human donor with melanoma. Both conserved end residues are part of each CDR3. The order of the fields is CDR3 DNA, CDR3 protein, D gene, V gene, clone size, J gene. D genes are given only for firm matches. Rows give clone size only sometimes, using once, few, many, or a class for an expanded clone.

TGTGCCAGCAGCGACCCCGGGACTAACTACGAGCAGTACTTC CASSDPGTNYEQYF TRBD2 TRBV7-6 - TRBJ2-7
TGTGCCATCAAGACGGGGACAGGGCTGAACGAGCAGTACTTC CAIKTGTGLNEQYF TRBD1 TRBV10-3 once TRBJ2-7
TGCGCCAGCAGCCAAGATGGGCGGGGGGGCCGTACAGGGTCCTACAATGAGCAGTTCTTC CASSQDGRGGRTGSYNEQFF TRBD2 TRBV4-3 - TRBJ2-1
TGCAGCGTTGACGGCGTCAGGCTTTCACAAGAGACCCAGTACTTC CSVDGVRLSQETQYF - TRBV29-1 - TRBJ2-5
TGTGCCAGCAGTTACCTCTCCGGGGGTGGGGCCAACGTCCTGACTTTC CASSYLSGGGANVLTF - TRBV6-5 few TRBJ2-6
TGCAGCGCGCAGGTAGATAATTCACCCCTCCACTTT CSAQVDNSPLHF - TRBV29-1 - TRBJ1-6
TGTGCCAGCAGCCAAGGCGACGGGGGCTACACCTTC CASSQGDGGYTF - TRBV4-2 few TRBJ1-2
TGTGCCAGCACCCGGACAGGGGGCACGAACGAGCAGTACTTC CASTRTGGTNEQYF TRBD1 TRBV2 few TRBJ2-7
TGTGCCAGCAGCTTAGGACTCGGGACAGGGGCTAAAGAGACCCAGTACTTC CASSLGLGTGAKETQYF TRBD1 TRBV7-6 - TRBJ2-5
TGCAGCCTTTTTCGAGCTTTCTTT CSLFRAFF - TRBV29-1 few TRBJ1-1
TGTGCCAGCAGAGAGGGGACAGGGAGTTGGGGGGAGCAGTACTTC CASREGTGSWGEQYF TRBD1 TRBV2 - TRBJ2-7
TGCGCCAGCAGCCCTCCGGGACTAGCGGGAGGAAGGGCAGATACGCAGTATTTT CASSPPGLAGGRADTQYF TRBD2 TRBV4-1 once TRBJ2-3
TGTGCCAGCAGCCCAGGAGGGCAGACTGAAGCTTTCTTT CASSPGGQTEAFF - TRBV9 - TRBJ1-1
TGTGCCAGCAGCTTGGCGGGACAGGGGCCGGGTGAGCAGTTCTTC CASSLAGQGPGEQFF TRBD1 TRBV5-4 few TRBJ2-1
TGCGCCAGCAGCCAAGGGGAGGGGAAAGAGACCCAGTACTTC CASSQGEGKETQYF TRBD2 TRBV4-1 - TRBJ2-5